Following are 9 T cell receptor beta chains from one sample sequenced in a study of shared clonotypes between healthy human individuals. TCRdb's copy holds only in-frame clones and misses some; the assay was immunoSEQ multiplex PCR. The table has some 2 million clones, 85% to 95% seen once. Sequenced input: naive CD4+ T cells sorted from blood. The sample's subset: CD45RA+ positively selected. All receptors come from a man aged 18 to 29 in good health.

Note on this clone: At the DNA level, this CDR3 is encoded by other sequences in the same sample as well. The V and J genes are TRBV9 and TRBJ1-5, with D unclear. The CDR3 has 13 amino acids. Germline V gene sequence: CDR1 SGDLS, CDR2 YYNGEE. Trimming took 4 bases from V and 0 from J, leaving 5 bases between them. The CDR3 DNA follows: TGTGCCAGCAGCAGAGATAGCAATCAGCCCCAGCATTTT. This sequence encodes CASSRDSNQPQHF.

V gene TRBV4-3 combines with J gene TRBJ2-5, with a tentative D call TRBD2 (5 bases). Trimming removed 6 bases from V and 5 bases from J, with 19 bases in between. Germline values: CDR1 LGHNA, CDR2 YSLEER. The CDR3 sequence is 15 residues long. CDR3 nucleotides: TGCGCCAGCAGTCACCGGGGAAACCAGCTCGAGACCCAGTACTTC. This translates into CASSHRGNQLETQYF.

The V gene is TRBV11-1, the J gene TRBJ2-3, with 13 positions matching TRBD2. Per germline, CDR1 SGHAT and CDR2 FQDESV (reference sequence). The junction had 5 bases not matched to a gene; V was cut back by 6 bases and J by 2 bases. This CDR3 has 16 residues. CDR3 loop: CASSPGLAGDTDTQYF. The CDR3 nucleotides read TGTGCCAGCAGTCCAGGACTAGCGGGGGACACAGATACGCAGTATTTT.

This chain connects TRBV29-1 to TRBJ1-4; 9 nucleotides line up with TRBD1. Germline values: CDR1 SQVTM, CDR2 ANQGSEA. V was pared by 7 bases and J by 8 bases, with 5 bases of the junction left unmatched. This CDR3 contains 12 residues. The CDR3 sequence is CSGGQGGEKLFF. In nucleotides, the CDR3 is TGCAGCGGGGGACAGGGAGGCGAAAAACTGTTTTTT.

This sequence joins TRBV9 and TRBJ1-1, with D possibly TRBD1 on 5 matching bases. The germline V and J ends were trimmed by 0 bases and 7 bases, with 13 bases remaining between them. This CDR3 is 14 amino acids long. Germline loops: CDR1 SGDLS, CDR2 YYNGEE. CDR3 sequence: CASSVGLGAGEAFF. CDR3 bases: TGTGCCAGCAGCGTAGGCCTTGGGGCGGGTGAAGCTTTCTTT.

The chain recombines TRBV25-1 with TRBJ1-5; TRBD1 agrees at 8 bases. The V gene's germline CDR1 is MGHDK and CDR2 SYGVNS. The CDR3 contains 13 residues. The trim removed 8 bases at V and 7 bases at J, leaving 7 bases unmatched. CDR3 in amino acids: CASGWTGLQPQHF. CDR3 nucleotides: TGTGCCAGCGGATGGACAGGGTTACAGCCCCAGCATTTT.

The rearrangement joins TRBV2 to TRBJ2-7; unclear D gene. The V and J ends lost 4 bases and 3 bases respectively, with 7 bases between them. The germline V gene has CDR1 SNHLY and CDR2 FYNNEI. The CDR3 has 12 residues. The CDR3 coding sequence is TGTGCCAGCAGTGGCGAGAACTACGAGCAGTACTTC. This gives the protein CASSGENYEQYF.

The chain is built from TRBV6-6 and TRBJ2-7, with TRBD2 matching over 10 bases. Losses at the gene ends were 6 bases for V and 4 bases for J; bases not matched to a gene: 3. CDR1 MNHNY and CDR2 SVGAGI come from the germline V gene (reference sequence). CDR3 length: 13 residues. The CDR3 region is CASRAGGPYEQYF. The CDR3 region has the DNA TGTGCCAGCAGAGCGGGAGGGCCGTACGAGCAGTACTTC.

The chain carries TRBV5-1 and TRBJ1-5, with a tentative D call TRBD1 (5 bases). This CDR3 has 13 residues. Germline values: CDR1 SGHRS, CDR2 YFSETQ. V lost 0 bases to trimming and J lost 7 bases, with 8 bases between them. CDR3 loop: CASSLVRVQPQHF. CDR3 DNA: TGCGCCAGCAGCTTGGTCAGGGTACAGCCCCAGCATTTT.